The 23 T cell receptor beta chains below come from one sample, sequenced in a study of blood T cells in healthy people across ages. With a J-beta primer mix and a sample-barcoded 5' primer, a second PCR ran about 7 to 11 cycles. Via MiXCR, TCRdb re-called the 5' RACE reads, giving one row per CDR3 protein. The table includes 1.5 million to 2 million distinct CDR3 sequences, approximately 28% detected once. The sample consisted of blood. Receptors originate from a woman aged 25 to 45 in good health.

This clonotype occurred a few times. One end of the junction does not line up with germline, which may come from a read error. The chain joins TRBV12-3 or TRBV12-4 to TRBJ2-1, with 8 bases identical to TRBD2. This CDR3 is built from 18 residues. CDR3 amino acids: CASSLVLPGLGTNLEQFF. The DNA for the CDR3 is TGTGCCAGCAGCTTAGTACTCCCGGGACTAGGTACTAATTTGGAGCAGTTCTTC.

V gene TRBV12-3 or TRBV12-4 combines with J gene TRBJ1-1; D remains ambiguous. The germline V and J ends were trimmed by 6 bases and 7 bases, with 18 bases remaining between them. The CDR3 spans 14 residues. Here the CDR3 reads CASSKEVVRIEAFF. CDR3 bases: TGTGCCAGCAGCAAAGAGGTAGTGAGGATTGAAGCTTTCTTT.

With regard to this clonotype: A read error may be the cause here, since a much bigger clone is one base away. The final CDR3 position lacks the conserved phenylalanine or tryptophan, pointing to a likely read error. This chain connects TRBV6-1 to TRBJ2-7; 13 positions match TRBD2. The CDR3 loop spans 15 amino acids. The V segment lost 5 bases and the J segment 0 bases; nucleotides outside the gene matches: 1. Germline V gene lookup returns CDR1 MNHNS and CDR2 SASEGT. CDR3 residues: CASSWTSGGSYEQYC. The DNA for the CDR3 is TGTGCCAGCAGTTGGACTAGCGGGGGCTCCTACGAGCAGTACTGC.

The CDR3 region has the DNA TGTGCCAGCGGCGCCGGGGGGGGGCTGGAGACCCAGTACTTC. Residues: CASGAGGGLETQYF. V gene TRBV12-3 or TRBV12-4 combines with J gene TRBJ2-5; 8 bases map to TRBD2. The J segment lost 5 bases and the V segment lost 8 bases, leaving 10 bases of the junction unmatched. The CDR3 consists of 14 residues.

At least ten counts were recorded for this clonotype. V gene TRBV5-1 combines with J gene TRBJ2-6; TRBD1 matches 7 bases. This CDR3 contains 17 residues. Germline V gene data show CDR1 as SGHRS and CDR2 as YFSETQ. The trim removed 4 bases at V and 0 bases at J, leaving 7 bases unmatched. The CDR3 is CASSQWTGRSGANVLTF. CDR3 nucleotides: TGCGCCAGCAGCCAGTGGACAGGCCGCTCTGGGGCCAACGTCCTGACTTTC.

A few counts support this clonotype. V gene TRBV12-3 or TRBV12-4 combines with J gene TRBJ2-4; no firm D call. CDR3 size: 14 residues. Between the trimmed V and J ends, which lost 7 bases and 0 bases, there was a span of 10 bases. The CDR3 region has the DNA TGTGCCAGCACCTCAACCTTAGCCAAAAACATTCAGTACTTC. Translation gives CASTSTLAKNIQYF.

The chain uses TRBV24-1 and TRBJ1-2; tentative D call: TRBD1 (5 bases). This CDR3 region has 13 residues. In germline, CDR1 is KGHDR, CDR2 SFDVKD. Trimming left V 6 bases short and J 5 bases short, with 12 bases between. This chain's CDR3 is CATSRGADYGYTF. The CDR3 DNA follows: TGTGCCACCAGTCGAGGGGCGGATTATGGCTACACCTTC.

The rearrangement links TRBV7-9 to TRBJ2-7; no clear D gene. CDR3 length: 16 residues. Trimming shortened V by 5 bases and J by 1 base, and 18 bases separated the two germline ends. In germline, CDR1 is SEHNR, CDR2 FQNEAQ (reference sequence). CDR3 loop: CASSPRVTQASYEQYF. As DNA, the CDR3 is TGTGCCAGCAGCCCCCGGGTGACCCAAGCTTCCTACGAGCAGTACTTC.

V usage is TRBV5-5 and J usage is TRBJ2-6; possibly TRBD1 for D (6 bases). The CDR3 sequence is 18 residues long. Trimming left V 3 bases short and J 0 bases short, with 16 bases between. The germline V gene encodes CDR1 SGHKS and CDR2 YYEKEE (reference sequence). CDR3 residues: CASSYTWLQGSGANVLTF. In DNA, the CDR3 is TGTGCCAGCAGCTACACCTGGTTACAGGGCTCTGGGGCCAACGTCCTGACTTTC.

This clonotype was picked up a small number of times. The rearrangement links TRBV18 to TRBJ2-2; 8 bases line up with TRBD1. The CDR3 is made up of 16 amino acids. The ends lost 6 bases at V and 0 bases at J; junction bases unmatched: 6. Germline V gene data show CDR1 as KGHSH and CDR2 as LQKENI. The CDR3 nucleotides are TGTGCCAGCTCGCAGACAGGGGCTACGAACACCGGGGAGCTGTTTTTT. Residues: CASSQTGATNTGELFF. The entire variable domain, with the rest obtained from reference TRBV18 and TRBJ2-2, is as follows: NAGVMQNPRHLVRRRGQEARLRCSPMKGHSHVYWYRQLPEEGLKFMVYLQKENIIDESGMPKERFSAEFPKEGPSILRIQQVVRGDSAAYFCASSQTGATNTGELFFGEGSRLTVL.

On this clonotype: This may be a read error, as it is one base from a much larger clone. The chain has TRBV7-2 and TRBJ2-1, with D hard to call. Near its end, the DNA agrees better with TRBJ2-7, so the J call may be wrong. Germline V CDR1 and CDR2: SGHTA, FQGNSA. The CDR3 is made up of 12 amino acids. The CDR3 sequence: CASSSFPYVQYF. The CDR3, as DNA: TGTGCCAGCAGCTCGTTTCCCTACGTGCAGTACTTC.

The J gene is TRBJ2-1, the V gene TRBV5-1, with 8 bases identical to TRBD2. The CDR3 has 15 residues. Germline V gene data show CDR1 as SGHRS and CDR2 as YFSETQ. After removal of 0 bases from V and 9 bases from J, the junction contained 8 bases not matched to a gene. The chain's CDR3 is CASSLVRGGAREQFF. The CDR3 DNA follows: TGCGCCAGCAGCTTGGTTCGGGGGGGCGCACGTGAGCAGTTCTTC.

The rearrangement links TRBV20-1 to TRBJ1-1; D might be TRBD1 (5 bases). This CDR3 is 13 amino acids long. CDR1 DFQATT and CDR2 SNEGSKA come from the germline V gene (reference sequence). The V end lost 6 bases, the J end lost 3 bases, and 14 bases lay between the germline ends. The DNA of the CDR3 is TGCAGTGCGGATAATAGGGGTGACACTGAAGCTTTCTTT. It is translated as CSADNRGDTEAFF.

The rearrangement uses TRBV6-2 or TRBV6-3 and TRBJ2-7, with TRBD2 as a possible D gene (6 bases). V lost 2 bases to trimming and J lost 2 bases, with 13 bases between them. CDR1 and CDR2 (germline): MNHEY, SVGEGT. The CDR3 covers 15 residues. The CDR3 DNA reads as TGTGCCAGCAGTTACCTTAGCGGTCCAACCTACGAGCAGTACTTC. It codes for CASSYLSGPTYEQYF.

DNA for the CDR3: TGTGCCAGCGGCCGGGACCCGAGCTCCTATAATTCACCCCTCCACTTT. Translation gives CASGRDPSSYNSPLHF. This chain joins TRBV5-6 and TRBJ1-6, with D perhaps TRBD1 (5 bases). The V gene lost 7 bases and the J gene lost 0 bases, with 14 bases spanning the gap. The CDR3 is 16 amino acids. The germline gives CDR1 SGHDT, CDR2 YYEEEE.

This clonotype came up many times. This chain joins TRBV18 and TRBJ1-2; 7 bases agree with TRBD1. After removal of 3 bases from V and 3 bases from J, the junction contained 7 bases not matched to a gene. From germline, CDR1 is KGHSH and CDR2 LQKENI. CDR3 length: 15 amino acids. The CDR3 nucleotides read TGTGCCAGCTCACCCCTTGCCGGGACAGACTATGGCTACACCTTC. Protein product: CASSPLAGTDYGYTF.

This clonotype occurred many times. The chain uses TRBV29-1 and TRBJ2-1, with 11 bases aligning to TRBD2. Looked up from germline, CDR1 is SQVTM and CDR2 is ANQGSEA. The trim removed 0 bases at V and 4 bases at J, leaving 8 bases unmatched. The CDR3 covers 17 residues. This CDR3 is CSVEDQVAGGLYNEQFF. The CDR3, as DNA: TGCAGCGTTGAAGATCAGGTAGCGGGAGGGTTATACAATGAGCAGTTCTTC.

The chain is built from TRBV6-1 and TRBJ2-3, with D tentatively TRBD2 (6 bases). Germline CDR1 reads MNHNS; CDR2 reads SASEGT. This CDR3 comprises 14 residues. Trimming shortened V by 9 bases and J by 4 bases, and 17 bases separated the two germline ends. DNA of the CDR3: TGTGCCAGTCCTGGAGGGCAAGTGGCAGATACGCAGTATTTT. It translates to CASPGGQVADTQYF.

Details on this clonotype: Since a much larger clone is just one base distant, this may be a read error. This sequence joins TRBV2 and TRBJ2-7; possibly TRBD2 for D (6 bases). The CDR3 has 14 residues. Trimming pared 2 bases from V and 6 bases from J, leaving 14 bases between. Looked up from germline, CDR1 is SNHLY and CDR2 is FYNNEI. The CDR3 DNA sequence: TGTGCCAGCAGTGAAACCGGACGGGGGTCCGAGCAGTACTTC. Its protein is CASSETGRGSEQYF.

The CDR3 DNA sequence: TGTGCCAGCGGCGCTAACTATGGCTACACCTTC. This encodes CASGANYGYTF. The chain links TRBV12-3 or TRBV12-4 to TRBJ1-2, with D unclear. The CDR3 length is 11 residues. The ends were cut back, 8 bases at V and 0 bases at J, with 4 bases in the middle.

Only a few counts were recorded for this clonotype. V gene TRBV29-1 combines with J gene TRBJ1-5; D might be TRBD1 (5 bases). From germline, CDR1 is SQVTM and CDR2 ANQGSEA. The V end lost 6 bases, the J end lost 5 bases, and 14 bases lay between the germline ends. The CDR3 is 13 amino acids. The chain's CDR3 is CSVREGTDQPQHF. CDR3 coding DNA: TGCAGCGTGAGGGAAGGGACGGATCAGCCCCAGCATTTT.

The sample holds many counts of this clonotype. The gene calls are TRBV29-1 and TRBJ2-3, with D perhaps TRBD1 or TRBD2 (6 bases each). Germline CDR1 and CDR2: SQVTM and ANQGSEA. The V end was cut by 1 base, the J end by 14 bases, with 13 bases between. This CDR3 is 11 amino acids long. The CDR3 coding sequence is TGCAGCGTTGAAGGGGGGGCGCGTTGGTATTTT. Translating gives CSVEGGARWYF.

The V and J genes are TRBV9 and TRBJ2-1, with 11 positions matching TRBD2. The CDR3 length is 15 residues. V gave up 4 bases and J gave up 8 bases; unmatched junction bases: 8. The germline CDR1 and CDR2 sequences are SGDLS and YYNGEE. Here the CDR3 DNA reads TGTGCCAGCAGCCTCGAGCTAGCGGGGGGCTATGAGCAGTTCTTC. Residues: CASSLELAGGYEQFF.